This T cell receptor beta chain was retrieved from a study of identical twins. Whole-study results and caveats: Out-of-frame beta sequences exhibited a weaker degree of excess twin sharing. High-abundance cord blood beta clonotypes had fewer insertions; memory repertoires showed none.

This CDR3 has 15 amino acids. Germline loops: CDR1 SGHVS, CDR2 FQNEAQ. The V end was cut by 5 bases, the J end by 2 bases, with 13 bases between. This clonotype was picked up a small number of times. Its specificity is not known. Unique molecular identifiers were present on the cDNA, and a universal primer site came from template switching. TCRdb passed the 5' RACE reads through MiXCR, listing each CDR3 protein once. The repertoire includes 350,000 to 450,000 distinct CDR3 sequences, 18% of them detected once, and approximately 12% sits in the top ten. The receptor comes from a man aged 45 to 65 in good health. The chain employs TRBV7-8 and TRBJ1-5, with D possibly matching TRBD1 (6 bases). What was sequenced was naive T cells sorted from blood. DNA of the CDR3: TGTGCCAGCAGCCTGGACAGCGCGGGCAATCAGCCCCAGCATTTT. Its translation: CASSLDSAGNQPQHF. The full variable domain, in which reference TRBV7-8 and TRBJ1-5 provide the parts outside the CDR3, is GAGVSQSPRYKVAKRGQDVALRCDPISGHVSLFWYQQALGQGPEFLTYFQNEAQLDKSGLPSDRFFAERPEGSVSTLKIQRTQQEDSAVYLCASSLDSAGNQPQHFGDGTRLSIL.